These 7 T cell receptor beta chains were sequenced from one sample in a study of T cell responses to AZD1222 COVID-19 vaccine. Libraries were prepared by immunoSEQ multiplex PCR; TCRdb keeps only in-frame clonotypes and omits some of them. The table has 90,000 to 130,000 clones, around 90% seen once. The sequencing used peripheral blood, collected on day 0 of AZD1222 vaccination. The source of these receptors is an adult in good health.

The CDR3 DNA is TGTGCCATCAGTGGGGAGAGCTCCTATAATTCACCCCTCCACTTT. Translation gives CAISGESSYNSPLHF. The chain recombines TRBV10-3 with TRBJ1-6; D uncertain. The V and J ends lost 4 bases and 0 bases respectively, with 7 bases between them. The CDR3 length is 15 residues. The germline V gene has CDR1 ENHRY and CDR2 SYGVKD.

This chain links TRBV5-1 with TRBJ2-6, with 7 bases aligning to TRBD1. The CDR3 is 17 residues long. The junction had 7 bases not matched to a gene; V was cut back by 4 bases and J by 0 bases. The V gene's germline CDR1 is SGHRS and CDR2 YFSETQ. The CDR3 spells CASSTGTELSGANVLTF. CDR3 DNA sequence: TGCGCCAGCAGCACCGGGACAGAGCTCTCTGGGGCCAACGTCCTGACTTTC.

The chain employs TRBV19 and TRBJ1-1, with no clear D. V lost 5 bases and J 7 bases, leaving 17 bases between the germline ends. The CDR3 runs 14 residues. Germline-derived CDR1 and CDR2 are LNHDA and SQIVND (reference sequence). This CDR3 reads CASSETGRTLEAFF. In DNA form, the CDR3 reads TGTGCCAGTAGTGAAACCGGACGGACGCTTGAAGCTTTCTTT.

The chain joins TRBV6-5 to TRBJ2-7; D ambiguous. The germline CDR1 and CDR2 sequences are MNHEY and SVGAGI. Trimming removed 0 bases at V and 6 bases at J, with 6 bases between. The CDR3 totals 12 residues. CDR3 sequence reads: CASSYSSREQYF. The DNA of the CDR3 is TGTGCCAGCAGTTACTCCTCCCGCGAGCAGTACTTC.

V gene TRBV4-1 combines with J gene TRBJ2-5; TRBD1 or TRBD2 may be the D gene (6 bases each). This CDR3 spans 14 amino acids. Germline CDR1 reads MGHRA; CDR2 reads YSYEKL. The V end was cut by 1 base, the J end by 2 bases, with 8 bases between. CDR3 in DNA: TGCGCCAGCAGCCAAGCGGGGGCTCAAGAGACCCAGTACTTC. This encodes CASSQAGAQETQYF.

The J gene is TRBJ1-1, the V gene TRBV3-1 (or the pseudogene TRBV3-2); D is undetermined. CDR1 and CDR2 from the germline V gene are LGHDT and YNNKEL (reference sequence). The length of the CDR3 is 14 residues. Trimming removed 0 bases from V and 1 base from J, with 6 bases in between. As DNA, the CDR3 is TGTGCCAGCAGCCAAGACCACGGGAACACTGAAGCTTTCTTT. Protein: CASSQDHGNTEAFF.

The chain couples TRBV4-1 to TRBJ1-6; TRBD1 might be the D (6 bases). Germline loops: CDR1 MGHRA, CDR2 YSYEKL. The CDR3 extends over 18 amino acids. Trimming left V 0 bases short and J 4 bases short, with 16 bases between. The CDR3 nucleotides are TGCGCCAGCAGCCAAGATCTCCGGGGGCACGGGTATAATTCACCCCTCCACTTT. Translation: CASSQDLRGHGYNSPLHF.